The present T cell receptor (beta chain) was sequenced within a study of T cells after yellow fever vaccination. Study findings and constraints: Weaker overall was a secondary response that nonetheless peaked faster, on day 5 versus 15. After the booster, over 95% of CD4 and 88% of CD8 primary-response clones were re-detected. Clonotypes appearing in both CD4 and CD8 compartments existed, and their share was small.

The 5'RACE template-switching step produced TCR cDNA and added a universal primer site and UMIs. From the 5' RACE reads, TCRdb called clonotypes with MiXCR, one entry per CDR3 protein. The data contain about 200,000 distinct CDR3 sequences, roughly 3% of them seen just once; the ten biggest clones take up about 3%. Remarks on this clonotype: Its antigen is not identified.

Germline trimming cut 1 base from V and 13 bases from J; bases unmatched to any gene: 8. The CDR3 contains 14 residues. Germline assignment: CDR1 SGHTA and CDR2 FQGNSA. This chain links TRBV7-2 with TRBJ2-1; TRBD1 matches 9 bases. The source is a man between 18 and 29 years old who received the YFV17D yellow fever vaccine. The sequenced sample was CD4+ T cells sorted from PBMCs, obtained 10 days after the yellow fever booster vaccination. The DNA of the CDR3 is TGTGCCAGCAGCTTAGTCCGGGACAGGGCCACACAGTTCTTC. Protein product: CASSLVRDRATQFF.